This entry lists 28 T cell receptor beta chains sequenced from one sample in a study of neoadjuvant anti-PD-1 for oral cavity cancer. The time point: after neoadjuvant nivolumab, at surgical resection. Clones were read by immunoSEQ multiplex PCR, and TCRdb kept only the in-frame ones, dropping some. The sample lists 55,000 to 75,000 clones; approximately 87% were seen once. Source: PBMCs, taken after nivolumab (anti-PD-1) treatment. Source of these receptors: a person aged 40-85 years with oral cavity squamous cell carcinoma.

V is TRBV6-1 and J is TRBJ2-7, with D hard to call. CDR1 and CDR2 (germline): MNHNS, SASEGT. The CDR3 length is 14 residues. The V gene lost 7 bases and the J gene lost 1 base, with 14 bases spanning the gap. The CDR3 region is CASNGRLGSYEQYF. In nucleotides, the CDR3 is TGTGCCAGCAACGGGCGTTTAGGGTCCTACGAGCAGTACTTC.

In nucleotides, the CDR3 is TGTGCCAGCAGCGGAGGGCCCGGGGGGGGAGCTAACTATGGCTACACCTTC. The encoded protein is CASSGGPGGGANYGYTF. V and J are TRBV9 and TRBJ1-2; D is perhaps TRBD1 (5 bases). Trimming removed 3 bases at V and 0 bases at J, with 18 bases between. This CDR3 is 17 amino acids long. CDR1 and CDR2 from the germline V gene are SGDLS and YYNGEE.

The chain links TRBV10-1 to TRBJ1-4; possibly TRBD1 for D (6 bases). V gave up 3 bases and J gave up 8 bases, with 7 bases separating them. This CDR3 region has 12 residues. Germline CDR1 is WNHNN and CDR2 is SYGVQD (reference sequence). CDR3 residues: CASSEGGEKLFF. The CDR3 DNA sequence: TGCGCCAGCAGTGAAGGGGGAGAAAAACTGTTTTTT.

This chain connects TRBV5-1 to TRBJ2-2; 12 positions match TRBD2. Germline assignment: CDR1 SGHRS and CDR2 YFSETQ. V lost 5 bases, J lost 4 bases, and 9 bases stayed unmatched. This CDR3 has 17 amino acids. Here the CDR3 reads CASSRTSGVTGTGELFF. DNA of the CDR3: TGCGCCAGCAGTCGGACTAGCGGGGTAACGGGCACCGGGGAGCTGTTTTTT.

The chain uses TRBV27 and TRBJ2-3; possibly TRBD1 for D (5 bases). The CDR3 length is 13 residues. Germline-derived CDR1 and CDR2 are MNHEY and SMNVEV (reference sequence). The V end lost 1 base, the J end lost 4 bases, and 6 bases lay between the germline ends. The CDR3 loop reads CASSLWGPDTQYF. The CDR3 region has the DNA TGTGCCAGCAGTTTATGGGGCCCAGATACGCAGTATTTT.

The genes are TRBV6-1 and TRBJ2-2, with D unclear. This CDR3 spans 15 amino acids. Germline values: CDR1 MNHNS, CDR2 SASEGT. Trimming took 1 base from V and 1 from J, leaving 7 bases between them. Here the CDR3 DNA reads TGTGCCAGCAGTGAAGTAGGGAAGAACACCGGGGAGCTGTTTTTT. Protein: CASSEVGKNTGELFF.

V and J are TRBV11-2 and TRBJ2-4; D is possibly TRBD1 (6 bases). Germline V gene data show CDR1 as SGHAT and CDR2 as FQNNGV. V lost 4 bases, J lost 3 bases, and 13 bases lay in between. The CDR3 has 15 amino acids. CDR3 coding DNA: TGTGCCAGCAGCTCAATCAGGGGTGGCAAAAACATTCAGTACTTC. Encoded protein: CASSSIRGGKNIQYF. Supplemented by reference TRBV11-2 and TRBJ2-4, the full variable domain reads EAGVAQSPRYKIIEKRQSVAFWCNPISGHATLYWYQQILGQGPKLLIQFQNNGVVDDSQLPKDRFSAERLKGVDSTLKIQPAKLEDSAVYLCASSSIRGGKNIQYFGAGTRLSVL.

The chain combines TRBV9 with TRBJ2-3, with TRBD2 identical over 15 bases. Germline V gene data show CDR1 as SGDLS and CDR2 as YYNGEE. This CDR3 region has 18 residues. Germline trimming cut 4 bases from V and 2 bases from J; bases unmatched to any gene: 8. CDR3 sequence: CASSTGTSGRLLTDTQYF. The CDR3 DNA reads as TGTGCCAGCAGCACCGGGACTAGCGGGAGGCTCCTCACAGATACGCAGTATTTT.

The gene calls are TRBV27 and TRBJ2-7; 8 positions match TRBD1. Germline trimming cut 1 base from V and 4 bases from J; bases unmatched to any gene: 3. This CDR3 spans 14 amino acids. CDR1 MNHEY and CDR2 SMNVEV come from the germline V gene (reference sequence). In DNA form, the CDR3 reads TGTGCCAGCAGTTTATTGGACAGGGCTTACGAGCAGTACTTC. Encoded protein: CASSLLDRAYEQYF.

The CDR3 sequence: CAWSVQAGAIQYF. The CDR3 region has the DNA TGTGCCTGGAGTGTACAGGCGGGGGCCATTCAGTACTTC. The genes are TRBV30 and TRBJ2-4, with D tentatively TRBD2 (7 bases). With 0 bases removed from V and 9 bases from J, the gap between germline ends came to 12 bases. There are 13 residues in the CDR3. Per germline, CDR1 GTSNPN and CDR2 SVGIG (reference sequence).

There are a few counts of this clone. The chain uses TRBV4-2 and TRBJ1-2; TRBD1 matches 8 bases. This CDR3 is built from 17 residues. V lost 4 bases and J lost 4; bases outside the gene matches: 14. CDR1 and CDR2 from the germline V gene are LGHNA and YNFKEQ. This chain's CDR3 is CASSPQKNSGGTYGYTF. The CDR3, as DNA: TGTGCCAGCAGCCCACAAAAGAACTCAGGGGGCACCTATGGCTACACCTTC.

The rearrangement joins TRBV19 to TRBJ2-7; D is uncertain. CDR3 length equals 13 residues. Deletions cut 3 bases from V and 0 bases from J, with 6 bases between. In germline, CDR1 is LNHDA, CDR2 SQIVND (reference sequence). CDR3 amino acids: CASSIGHSYEQYF. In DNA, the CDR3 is TGTGCCAGTAGTATCGGCCACTCCTACGAGCAGTACTTC.

The CDR3 loop reads CASRTGTGAYEQYF. DNA of the CDR3: TGTGCCAGCAGAACCGGGACAGGGGCCTACGAGCAGTACTTC. This chain uses TRBV28 with TRBJ2-7; 10 positions agree with TRBD1. The CDR3 is 14 amino acids. V dropped 6 bases and J dropped 2; count of bases not matched to a gene: 4. From germline, CDR1 is MDHEN and CDR2 SYDVKM.

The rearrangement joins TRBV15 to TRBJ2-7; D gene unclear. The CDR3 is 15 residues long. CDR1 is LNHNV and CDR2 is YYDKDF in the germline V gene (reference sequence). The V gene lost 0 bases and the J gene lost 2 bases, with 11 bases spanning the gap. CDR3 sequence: CATSRDKAVPYEQYF. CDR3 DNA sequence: TGTGCCACCAGCAGAGATAAGGCAGTACCCTACGAGCAGTACTTC. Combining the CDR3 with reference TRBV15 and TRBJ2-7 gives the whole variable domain DAMVIQNPRYQVTQFGKPVTLSCSQTLNHNVMYWYQQKSSQAPKLLFHYYDKDFNNEADTPDNFQSRRPNTSFCFLDIRSPGLGDTAMYLCATSRDKAVPYEQYFGPGTRLTVT.

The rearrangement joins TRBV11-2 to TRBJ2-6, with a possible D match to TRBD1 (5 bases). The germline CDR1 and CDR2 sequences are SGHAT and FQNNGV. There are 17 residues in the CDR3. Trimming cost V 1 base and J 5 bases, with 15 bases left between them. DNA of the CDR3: TGTGCCAGCAGCTTAGGGACCTCCTGGGGCTGGGCCAACGTCCTGACTTTC. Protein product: CASSLGTSWGWANVLTF.

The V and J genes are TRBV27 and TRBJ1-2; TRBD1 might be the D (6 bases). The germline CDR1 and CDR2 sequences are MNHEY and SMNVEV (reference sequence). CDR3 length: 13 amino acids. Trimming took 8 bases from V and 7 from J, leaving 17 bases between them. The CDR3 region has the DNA TGTGCCAGCCGGCCTGCGGGGGGCGGTGGCTACACCTTC. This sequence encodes CASRPAGGGGYTF.

The chain's CDR3 is CASGGSTEAFF. The CDR3 DNA follows: TGTGCCAGCGGGGGGTCCACTGAAGCTTTCTTT. The chain joins TRBV6-6 to TRBJ1-1, with TRBD1 as a possible D gene (5 bases). The CDR3 totals 11 residues. Germline V lookup: CDR1 MNHNY, CDR2 SVGAGI (reference sequence). The V end lost 8 bases, the J end lost 4 bases, and 8 bases lay between the germline ends.

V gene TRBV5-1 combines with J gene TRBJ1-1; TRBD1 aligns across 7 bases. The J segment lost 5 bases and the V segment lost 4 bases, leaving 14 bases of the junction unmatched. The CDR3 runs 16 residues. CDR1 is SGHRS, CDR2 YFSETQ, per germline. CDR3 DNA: TGCGCCAGCAGCACCACCGGGACAGCGAGGTTAACTGAAGCTTTCTTT. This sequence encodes CASSTTGTARLTEAFF.

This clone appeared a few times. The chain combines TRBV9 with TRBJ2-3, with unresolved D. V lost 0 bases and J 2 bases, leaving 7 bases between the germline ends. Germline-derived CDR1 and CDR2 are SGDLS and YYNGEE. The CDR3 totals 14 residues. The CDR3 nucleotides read TGTGCCAGCAGCGTAGTCGGTTACACAGATACGCAGTATTTT. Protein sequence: CASSVVGYTDTQYF.

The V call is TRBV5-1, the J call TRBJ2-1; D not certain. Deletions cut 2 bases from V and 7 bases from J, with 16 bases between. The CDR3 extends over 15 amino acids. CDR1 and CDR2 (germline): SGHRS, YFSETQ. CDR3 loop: CASSLGRTLSNEQFF. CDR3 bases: TGCGCCAGCAGCTTAGGCAGAACCCTATCGAATGAGCAGTTCTTC.

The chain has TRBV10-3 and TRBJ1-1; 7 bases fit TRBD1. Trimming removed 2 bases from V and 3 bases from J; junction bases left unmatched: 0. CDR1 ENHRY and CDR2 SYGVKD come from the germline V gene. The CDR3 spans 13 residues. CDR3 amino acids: CAISEDRDTEAFF. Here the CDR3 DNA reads TGTGCCATCAGTGAGGACAGGGACACTGAAGCTTTCTTT.

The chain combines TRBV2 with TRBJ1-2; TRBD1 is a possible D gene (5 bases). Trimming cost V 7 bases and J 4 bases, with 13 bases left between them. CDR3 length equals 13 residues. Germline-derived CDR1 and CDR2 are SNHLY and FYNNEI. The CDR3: CASTGGAGYGYTF. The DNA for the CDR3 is TGTGCCAGCACGGGAGGGGCAGGCTATGGCTACACCTTC. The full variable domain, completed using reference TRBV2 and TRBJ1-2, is EPEVTQTPSHQVTQMGQEVILRCVPISNHLYFYWYRQILGQKVEFLVSFYNNEISEKSEIFDDQFSVERPDGSNFTLKIRSTKLEDSAMYFCASTGGAGYGYTFGSGTRLTVV.

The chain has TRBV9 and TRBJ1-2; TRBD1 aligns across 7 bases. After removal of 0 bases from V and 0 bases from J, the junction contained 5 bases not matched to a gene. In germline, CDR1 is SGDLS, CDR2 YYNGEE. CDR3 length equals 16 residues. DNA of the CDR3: TGTGCCAGCAGCGTAGCTGGACAGGAAGCTAACTATGGCTACACCTTC. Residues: CASSVAGQEANYGYTF.

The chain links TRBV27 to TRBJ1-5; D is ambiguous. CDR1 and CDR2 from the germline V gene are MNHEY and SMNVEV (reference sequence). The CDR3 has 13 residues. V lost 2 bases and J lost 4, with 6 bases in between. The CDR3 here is CASSLGENQPQHF. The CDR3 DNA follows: TGTGCCAGCAGTTTAGGCGAGAATCAGCCCCAGCATTTT.

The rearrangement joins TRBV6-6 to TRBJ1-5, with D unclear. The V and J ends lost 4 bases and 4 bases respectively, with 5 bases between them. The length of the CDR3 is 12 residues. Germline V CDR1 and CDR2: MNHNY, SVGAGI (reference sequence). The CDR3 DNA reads TGTGCCAGCAGTTCTGGGAATCAGCCCCAGCATTTT. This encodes CASSSGNQPQHF.

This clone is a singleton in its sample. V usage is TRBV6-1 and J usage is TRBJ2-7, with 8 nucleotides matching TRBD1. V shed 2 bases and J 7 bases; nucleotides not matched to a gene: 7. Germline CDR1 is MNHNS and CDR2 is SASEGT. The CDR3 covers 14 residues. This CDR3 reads CASSEQGASVEQYF. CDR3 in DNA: TGTGCCAGCAGTGAACAGGGGGCTTCGGTTGAGCAGTACTTC.

CDR3 loop: CSVSKASSSTGELFF. The CDR3 DNA reads as TGCAGCGTTAGTAAGGCCTCATCCTCCACCGGGGAGCTGTTTTTT. V usage is TRBV29-1 and J usage is TRBJ2-2; D is unresolved. Germline CDR1 and CDR2: SQVTM and ANQGSEA. This CDR3 has 15 residues. With 5 bases removed from V and 4 bases from J, the gap between germline ends came to 17 bases.

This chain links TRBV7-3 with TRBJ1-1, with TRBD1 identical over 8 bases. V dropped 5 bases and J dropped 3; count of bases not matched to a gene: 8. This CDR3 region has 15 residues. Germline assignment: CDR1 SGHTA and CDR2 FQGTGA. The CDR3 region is CASSPGQVTYTEAFF. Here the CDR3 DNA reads TGTGCCAGCAGCCCGGGACAGGTGACCTACACTGAAGCTTTCTTT.